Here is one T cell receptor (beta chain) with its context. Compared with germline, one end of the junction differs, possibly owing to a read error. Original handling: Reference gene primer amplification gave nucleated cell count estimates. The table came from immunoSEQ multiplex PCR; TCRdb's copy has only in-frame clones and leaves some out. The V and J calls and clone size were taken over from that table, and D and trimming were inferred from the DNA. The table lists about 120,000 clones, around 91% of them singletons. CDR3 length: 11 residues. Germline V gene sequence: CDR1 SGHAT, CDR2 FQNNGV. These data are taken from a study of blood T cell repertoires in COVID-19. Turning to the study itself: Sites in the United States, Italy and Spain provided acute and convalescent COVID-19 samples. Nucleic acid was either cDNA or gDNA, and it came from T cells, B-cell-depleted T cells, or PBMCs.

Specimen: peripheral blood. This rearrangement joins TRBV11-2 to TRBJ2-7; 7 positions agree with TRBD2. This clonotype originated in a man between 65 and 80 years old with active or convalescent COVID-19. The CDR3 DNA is TGTGCCAGCAGCAAAGCGGGGCAGGAGCATTTC. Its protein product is CASSKAGQEHF. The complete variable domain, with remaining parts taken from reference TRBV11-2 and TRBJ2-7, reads EAGVAQSPRYKIIEKRQSVAFWCNPISGHATLYWYQQILGQGPKLLIQFQNNGVVDDSQLPKDRFSAERLKGVDSTLKIQPAKLEDSAVYLCASSKAGQEHFGPGTRLTVT.